The 30 T cell receptor beta chains reported below all come from one sample, sequenced in a study of T cells in women clearing cervical HPV infection (dated by TCRdb to between 2017 and 2018). The library came from the immunoSEQ multiplex PCR assay. TCRdb limited this immuneACCESS table to in-frame rearrangements with V and J called. A share of clones is missing; checked studies link under half to unresolved V genes, and the rest is unexplained. This sample's listing comprises 20,000 to 25,000 clones. Together, the top ten hold over 8% of the sample. Sequenced input: blood buffy coat. These receptors all come from a woman aged 18-69 years with a cervical HPV16 infection that either progressed to CIN3+ or cleared (not recorded which).

A remark on this clone: The sequence runs out 3 residues before the end of the CDR3; the remainder is reconstructed from the germline J gene. The rearrangement joins TRBV29-1 to TRBJ2-7; 8 bases agree with TRBD2. The CDR3 consists of 13 residues. V was clipped by 4 bases and J by 0 bases; unmatched bases: 2. Germline V gene data show CDR1 as SQVTM and CDR2 as ANQGSEA. CDR3 DNA (partial): TGCAGCGTTGTAAGCGGGAGCTCCTACGAG. Translation gives CSVVSGSSYE. The whole CDR3 region reads CSVVSGSSYEQYF.

Comment on this clone: Read sequence stops 3 residues before the CDR3 end, and the germline J gene provides the missing end. This chain connects TRBV7-9 to TRBJ1-2; the D is unclear. V was trimmed by 7 bases and J by 6 bases, leaving 15 bases between them. CDR3 length: 13 residues. Germline values: CDR1 SEHNR, CDR2 FQNEAQ (reference sequence). The CDR3 bases that were read are TGTGCCAGCACCCCGATGGGCAGCCATGGC. Translation: CASTPMGSHG. The full CDR3 sequence reads CASTPMGSHGYTF.

Comment on this clone: The read comes to an end 3 residues before the CDR3 does, leaving the germline J gene to fill in the end. The J gene is TRBJ1-1, the V gene TRBV5-1, with 7 bases fitting TRBD1. The V and J ends lost 2 bases and 1 base, in that order; junction bases with no gene match: 11. The CDR3 extends over 17 amino acids. Germline V gene sequence: CDR1 SGHRS, CDR2 YFSETQ. CDR3 DNA (partial): TGCGCCAGCAGCTTTTGCAGAGGGGGCGCGTGGAACACTGAA. Its protein product is CASSFCRGGAWNTE. The entire CDR3 is CASSFCRGGAWNTEAFF.

This clone is deemed medium-sized by its frequency. The DNA read from the CDR3 is TGCAGCGTTGGCGACAGGTTAAGCACAGATACG. It encodes CSVGDRLSTDT. The full CDR3 is CSVGDRLSTDTQYF. The chain joins TRBV29-1 to TRBJ2-3, with TRBD1 as a possible D gene (6 bases). From the germline J gene comes the end of the CDR3, since the read stops 3 residues before it. V gave up 4 bases and J gave up 0 bases, with 11 bases separating them. CDR3 length: 14 amino acids. Germline loops: CDR1 SQVTM, CDR2 ANQGSEA.

A note on this clone: The sequence runs out 3 residues before the end of the CDR3; the remainder is reconstructed from the germline J gene. J is TRBJ2-5 and V is TRBV7-9, with no clear D. Germline assignment: CDR1 SEHNR and CDR2 FQNEAQ (reference sequence). V lost 3 bases, J lost 5 bases, and 13 bases lay in between. There are 14 residues in the CDR3. CDR3 DNA, as far as it was read: TGTGCCAGCAGCTTTGGCTTGGTTTTGGAGACC. Encoded protein: CASSFGLVLET. The whole CDR3 sequence is CASSFGLVLETQYF.

Of note for this clone: The read stops 3 residues short of the end of the CDR3; the missing end is completed from the germline J gene. The genes are TRBV30 and TRBJ2-7; D might be TRBD1 (5 bases). The CDR3 has 13 amino acids. Trimming removed 1 base at V and 3 bases at J, with 10 bases between. CDR1 and CDR2 (germline): GTSNPN, SVGIG (reference sequence). The CDR3 bases that were read are TGTGCCTGGAGTGCCCGAACAGGCTACGAG. Translation: CAWSARTGYE. Given in full, the CDR3 is CAWSARTGYEQYF.

In regard to this clone: Read sequence stops 3 residues before the CDR3 end, and the germline J gene provides the missing end. The V and J genes are TRBV2 and TRBJ1-6; 9 positions agree with TRBD1. The V gene end was trimmed by 1 base and the J gene end by 7 bases; junction bases not matched to a gene: 2. Germline V gene lookup returns CDR1 SNHLY and CDR2 FYNNEI. The CDR3 has 15 amino acids. The CDR3 here is CASSEDGTGNSPLHF. CDR3 bases read: TGTGCCAGCAGTGAAGACGGGACAGGGAATTCACCC.

Concerning this clone itself: From the germline J gene comes the end of the CDR3, since the read stops 3 residues before it. Distinct nucleotide sequences in the sample also encode this CDR3. The chain couples TRBV7-3 to TRBJ2-7; 9 nucleotides agree with TRBD2. This CDR3 contains 14 residues. The V gene's germline CDR1 is SGHTA and CDR2 FQGTGA. The V segment lost 2 bases and the J segment 4 bases; nucleotides outside the gene matches: 3. The part of the CDR3 DNA that was read is TGTGCCAGCAGCTTAGCGGGAGGGCCGTACGAG. Amino acid sequence: CASSLAGGPYE. The whole CDR3 protein reads CASSLAGGPYEQYF. The full variable domain, rest sourced from reference TRBV7-3 and TRBJ2-7, is GAGVSQTPSNKVTEKGKYVELRCDPISGHTALYWYRQSLGQGPEFLIYFQGTGAADDSGLPNDRFFAVRPEGSVSTLKIQRTERGDSAVYLCASSLAGGPYEQYFGPGTRLTVT.

With regard to this clone: Read sequence stops 3 residues before the CDR3 end, and the germline J gene provides the missing end. The J gene is TRBJ2-7, the V gene TRBV20-1, with D tentatively TRBD2 (6 bases). V was pared by 3 bases and J by 2 bases, with 14 bases between. CDR1 is DFQATT, CDR2 SNEGSKA, per germline (reference sequence). There are 14 residues in the CDR3. Incomplete CDR3 DNA: TGCAGTGCTAGTGATGGCGGGGAAACCTACGAG. Translation gives CSASDGGETYE. The entire CDR3 is CSASDGGETYEQYF.

Concerning this clone: The read terminates 3 residues ahead of where the CDR3 ends, so the germline J gene completes it. V is TRBV27 and J is TRBJ2-6; 10 nucleotides agree with TRBD1. CDR1 is MNHEY, CDR2 SMNVEV, per germline (reference sequence). The junction had 12 bases not matched to a gene; V was cut back by 6 bases and J by 4 bases. The CDR3 consists of 18 residues. CDR3 amino acids: CASSRQGALVSGANVLTF. Partial CDR3 DNA: TGTGCCAGCAGCAGACAGGGGGCTTTGGTATCCGGGGCCAACGTC. Using reference TRBV27 and TRBJ2-6 for the parts outside the CDR3, the full variable domain is EAQVTQNPRYLITVTGKKLTVTCSQNMNHEYMSWYRQDPGLGLRQIYYSMNVEVTDKGDVPEGYKVSRKEKRNFPLILESPSPNQTSLYFCASSRQGALVSGANVLTFGAGSRLTVL.

Note on this clone: The CDR3 end lies 3 residues beyond the end of the read and is filled in from the germline J gene. V and J are TRBV13 and TRBJ2-5, with D perhaps TRBD2 (7 bases). The CDR3 has 13 residues. Trimming removed 3 bases at V and 5 bases at J, with 10 bases between. In germline, CDR1 is PRHDT, CDR2 FYEKMQ (reference sequence). CDR3 DNA (partial): TGTGCCAGCAGCTTCGGGGGGCTGGAGACC. Translation: CASSFGGLET. The entire CDR3 protein is CASSFGGLETQYF.

The CDR3 DNA, read in part, is TGTGCCAGCAGCCTAGTCGGGGGGGACTATGGC. This translates into CASSLVGGDYG. The CDR3 reads in full as CASSLVGGDYGYTF. The chain carries TRBV13 and TRBJ1-2, with D perhaps matching TRBD1 (5 bases). The read terminates 3 residues before the CDR3 end, so the remaining end is supplied by the germline J gene. V lost 5 bases, J lost 3 bases, and 13 bases lay in between. The V gene's germline CDR1 is PRHDT and CDR2 FYEKMQ (reference sequence). The CDR3 runs 14 residues.

On this clone: The CDR3 end falls 3 residues outside the read, so it is completed with the germline J gene. This chain joins TRBV2 and TRBJ1-2; no definite D call. Looked up from germline, CDR1 is SNHLY and CDR2 is FYNNEI. The V and J ends lost 7 bases and 5 bases respectively, with 20 bases between them. The CDR3 is made up of 15 amino acids. CDR3 DNA (partial): TGTGCCAGCACAGAAGAGTACAGCCACGGATATGGC. It translates to CASTEEYSHGYG. The CDR3 in full is CASTEEYSHGYGYTF.

A remark on this clone: The CDR3 end falls 3 residues outside the read, so it is completed with the germline J gene. The J gene is TRBJ2-1, the V gene TRBV11-3, with TRBD2 matching 9 bases. V trimming: 5 bases; J trimming: 5 bases; junction bases outside the gene matches: 7. The CDR3 sequence is 15 residues long. CDR1 is SGHNT, CDR2 YENEEA, per germline. CDR3 bases read: TGTGCCAGCAGCGTCGCTAGCGGGAACGACAATGAG. Residues: CASSVASGNDNE. The complete CDR3 reads CASSVASGNDNEQFF.

For this clone: Read data end 3 residues before the CDR3 end; the end is taken from the germline J gene. The rearrangement joins TRBV2 to TRBJ2-7; 8 bases map to TRBD1. J lost 2 bases, V lost 11 bases, and 5 bases had no gene match. The V gene's germline CDR1 is SNHLY and CDR2 FYNNEI. The CDR3 sequence is 12 residues long. The part of the CDR3 DNA that was read is TGTGCCGTGGGGGACAGGACCTACGAG. Its translation is CAVGDRTYE. The whole CDR3 sequence reads CAVGDRTYEQYF. The full variable domain, completed using reference TRBV2 and TRBJ2-7, is EPEVTQTPSHQVTQMGQEVILRCVPISNHLYFYWYRQILGQKVEFLVSFYNNEISEKSEIFDDQFSVERPDGSNFTLKIRSTKLEDSAMYFCAVGDRTYEQYFGPGTRLTVT.

Points on this clone: From the germline J gene comes the end of the CDR3, since the read stops 3 residues before it. The chain has TRBV2 and TRBJ1-4; D uncertain. This CDR3 is built from 14 residues. The germline V gene has CDR1 SNHLY and CDR2 FYNNEI. The V end lost 5 bases, the J end lost 7 bases, and 14 bases lay between the germline ends. The CDR3 here is CASSTSPPGEKLFF. The DNA read from the CDR3 is TGTGCCAGCAGTACATCCCCCCCGGGTGAAAAA.

For this clone: The read terminates 3 residues before the CDR3 end, so the remaining end is supplied by the germline J gene. The chain has TRBV19 and TRBJ2-3; a possible D gene is TRBD2 (5 bases). Germline V gives CDR1 LNHDA, CDR2 SQIVND (reference sequence). This CDR3 has 15 residues. The V gene lost 5 bases and the J gene lost 1 base, with 13 bases spanning the gap. The sequenced part of the CDR3 DNA is TGTGCCAGTAGTCCGGACTCTTACGGCACAGATACG. It is translated as CASSPDSYGTDT. The CDR3 as a whole reads CASSPDSYGTDTQYF.

Comment on this clone: The read comes to an end 3 residues before the CDR3 does, leaving the germline J gene to fill in the end. The chain carries TRBV5-1 and TRBJ1-1, with D unclear. Per germline, CDR1 SGHRS and CDR2 YFSETQ. CDR3 length equals 11 residues. CDR3 bases read: TGCGCCAGCAGCTTGGGGGCCCAA. Translation: CASSLGAQ. The whole CDR3 sequence is CASSLGAQAFF. Supplemented by reference TRBV5-1 and TRBJ1-1, the full variable domain reads KAGVTQTPRYLIKTRGQQVTLSCSPISGHRSVSWYQQTPGQGLQFLFEYFSETQRNKGNFPGRFSGRQFSNSRSEMNVSTLELGDSALYLCASSLGAQAFFGQGTRLTVV.

Concerning this clone: The read gets to within 3 residues of the CDR3 end, and the germline J gene fills in the rest. The chain couples TRBV11-3 to TRBJ2-7; TRBD2 agrees at 9 bases. V lost 3 bases, J lost 1 base, and 4 bases stayed unmatched. The CDR3 is 15 amino acids. Germline CDR1 SGHNT, CDR2 YENEEA. CDR3: CASSFSGSFSYEQYF. The covered CDR3 bases are TGTGCCAGCAGCTTTAGCGGGAGCTTTTCCTACGAG.

To note about this clone: The read ends 3 residues early relative to the CDR3; the germline J gene fills the gap. The chain carries TRBV10-2 and TRBJ2-2, with TRBD1 matching over 7 bases. Germline V gene data show CDR1 as WSHSY and CDR2 as SAAADI. The CDR3 contains 15 residues. V gave up 6 bases and J gave up 0 bases; unmatched junction bases: 4. CDR3 protein: CASRRQGPNTGELFF. Partial CDR3 DNA: TGCGCCAGCAGACGACAGGGACCGAACACCGGGGAG.

A word on this clone: The CDR3 end is not reached by the read, which stops 3 residues before it; the germline J gene fills it in. The J gene is TRBJ1-2, the V gene TRBV5-1, with 10 nucleotides matching TRBD1. CDR3 size: 12 residues. From germline, CDR1 is SGHRS and CDR2 YFSETQ. V trimming: 7 bases; J trimming: 6 bases; junction bases outside the gene matches: 3. The CDR3 here is CASSTGGDGYTF. The sequenced CDR3 bases are TGCGCCAGCTCGACAGGGGGCGATGGC.

Of note for this clone: The read ends 3 residues before the CDR3 terminus; that terminus is restored from the germline J gene. The rearrangement joins TRBV30 to TRBJ2-1, with D perhaps TRBD1 (5 bases). The CDR3 covers 14 residues. Germline lookup yields CDR1 GTSNPN and CDR2 SVGIG (reference sequence). V lost 0 bases and J 0 bases, leaving 6 bases between the germline ends. The CDR3 sequence: CAWSVGPSYNEQFF. The CDR3 bases that were read are TGTGCCTGGAGTGTGGGGCCCTCCTACAATGAG.

In the case of this clone: The read stops 3 residues short of the end of the CDR3; the missing end is completed from the germline J gene. This sequence joins TRBV29-1 and TRBJ2-1; possibly TRBD2 for D (6 bases). V was cut by 7 bases and J by 6 bases, with 16 bases left in between. The CDR3 totals 13 residues. Germline V gene data show CDR1 as SQVTM and CDR2 as ANQGSEA. The chain's CDR3 is CSGDRVGGNEQFF. The part of the CDR3 DNA that was read is TGCAGCGGCGATAGGGTGGGGGGCAATGAG.

About this clone: With the read ending 3 residues before the CDR3 end, the germline J gene is used to fill in that end. The chain is built from TRBV18 and TRBJ1-2; D gene ambiguous. Germline CDR1 KGHSH, CDR2 LQKENI. The CDR3 runs 16 residues. The CDR3 region is CASSPYSLPSSYDYTF. The sequenced part of the CDR3 DNA is TGTGCCAGCTCGCCCTACAGTCTCCCCTCCTCCTACGAC.

CDR3 protein: CASSLETSSNEQFF. The part of the CDR3 DNA that was read is TGTGCCAGCAGCTTAGAGACTAGCTCGAATGAG. The V and J genes are TRBV7-3 and TRBJ2-1; 7 bases line up with TRBD2. The observed sequence ends 3 residues before the CDR3 terminus, with the missing tail filled in from the germline J gene. Germline CDR1 SGHTA, CDR2 FQGTGA. The V segment lost 2 bases and the J segment 7 bases; nucleotides outside the gene matches: 5. This CDR3 spans 14 amino acids.

As concerns this clone: Read coverage stops 3 residues before the CDR3 terminus; the germline J gene supplies the remainder. The V and J genes are TRBV19 and TRBJ1-5; a possible D gene is TRBD1 (5 bases). V lost 6 bases, J lost 3 bases, and 9 bases lay in between. Germline lookup yields CDR1 LNHDA and CDR2 SQIVND (reference sequence). The CDR3 consists of 13 residues. The CDR3 spells CASSPGFNQPQHF. The part of the CDR3 DNA that was read is TGTGCCAGTAGCCCAGGGTTCAATCAGCCC.

Concerning this clone itself: The read ends 3 residues early relative to the CDR3; the germline J gene fills the gap. The J gene is TRBJ2-3, the V gene TRBV7-6, with 7 bases identical to TRBD2. V lost 6 bases and J lost 0; bases outside the gene matches: 9. The CDR3 consists of 16 residues. CDR1 is SGHVS and CDR2 is FNYEAQ in the germline V gene. CDR3 sequence: CASRHSAGESTDTQYF. The part of the CDR3 DNA that was read is TGTGCCAGCAGACACTCGGCGGGAGAGAGCACAGATACG.

The CDR3 is CASRWEGVTETQYF. CDR3 bases read: TGCGCCAGCAGGTGGGAAGGGGTTACGGAGACC. The chain joins TRBV5-1 to TRBJ2-5; possibly TRBD1 for D (5 bases). The DNA ends 3 residues before the CDR3 does, and the rest of the CDR3 is filled in from the germline J gene. This CDR3 contains 14 residues. V lost 5 bases and J lost 5, with 16 bases in between. Germline values: CDR1 SGHRS, CDR2 YFSETQ.

Concerning this clone itself: The read stops 3 residues short of the end of the CDR3; the missing end is completed from the germline J gene. The chain combines TRBV18 with TRBJ1-2; a weak D match, TRBD1 (6 bases). The CDR3 is 15 amino acids. Germline V gene data show CDR1 as KGHSH and CDR2 as LQKENI. The CDR3 bases that were read are TGTGCCAGCTCACCAGGCGGGGGGACATACAATGAC. This gives the protein CASSPGGGTYND. The whole CDR3 reads CASSPGGGTYNDYTF.

CDR3: CASSVGSGSISYEQYF. CDR3 DNA (partial): TGTGCCAGCAGCGTAGGTAGCGGGTCTATATCCTACGAG. The V call is TRBV9, the J call TRBJ2-7, with 7 positions matching TRBD2. The read is 3 residues too short to cover the CDR3 end, so that end is filled in from the germline J gene. Germline CDR1 and CDR2: SGDLS and YYNGEE. Germline trimming cut 0 bases from V and 1 base from J; bases unmatched to any gene: 7. The CDR3 is made up of 16 amino acids.